The 21 T cell receptor beta chains listed next were all sequenced from one sample in a study of CD8 T cells in ankylosing spondylitis. For these TCRs, the target antigens are not known. TCRdb itself ran the 5' RACE reads through MiXCR, one entry per CDR3 protein. The sample comprises hundreds of thousands of distinct CDR3 sequences, roughly 12% of which are singletons, and roughly 0.51% rests with the top ten. Study observations and caveats: Characteristic of ankylosing spondylitis blood, it appeared, was a TCR beta motif comprising about eight highly homologous variants.

The sequenced material came from blood, either unsorted or a sorted T cell fraction (not recorded which). The receptors were gathered from a male donor with ankylosing spondylitis.

The chain joins TRBV4-1 to TRBJ2-5; 9 nucleotides line up with TRBD2. The CDR3 has 19 residues. Germline CDR1 is MGHRA and CDR2 is YSYEKL. V dropped 0 bases and J dropped 1; count of bases not matched to a gene: 12. The CDR3 DNA sequence: TGCGCCAGCAGCCAAGATAAGACTAGCGGAGATAATTTCCAAGAGACCCAGTACTTC. Its translation: CASSQDKTSGDNFQETQYF.

In this sample, this clonotype turned up a few times. This sequence joins TRBV7-2 and TRBJ2-3; the D is unclear. The V gene lost 4 bases and the J gene lost 5 bases, with 13 bases spanning the gap. Germline-derived CDR1 and CDR2 are SGHTA and FQGNSA. This CDR3 is built from 14 residues. CDR3 sequence reads: CASSSDPYQDTQYF. DNA for the CDR3: TGTGCCAGCAGCTCCGACCCTTATCAAGATACGCAGTATTTT.

The rearrangement uses TRBV9 and TRBJ2-7; tentative D call: TRBD1 (6 bases). V lost 2 bases to trimming and J lost 7 bases, with 16 bases between them. This CDR3 region has 14 residues. From germline, CDR1 is SGDLS and CDR2 YYNGEE. The CDR3 DNA is TGTGCCAGCAGCGTCTCGGGACAAGCTACTGAGCAGTACTTC. Translating gives CASSVSGQATEQYF.

The V call is TRBV20-1, the J call TRBJ2-5, with D possibly matching TRBD2 (7 bases). Germline CDR1 DFQATT, CDR2 SNEGSKA (reference sequence). There are 13 residues in the CDR3. Trimming cost V 5 bases and J 5 bases, with 15 bases left between them. CDR3 DNA: TGCAGTGCTGTTGTGTGGGGGGGCGAGACCCAGTACTTC. Translating gives CSAVVWGGETQYF.

This clonotype has a handful of counts. The V call is TRBV6-1, the J call TRBJ1-1; maybe TRBD1 (6 bases). Trimming removed 4 bases from V and 9 bases from J, with 18 bases in between. The CDR3 is 14 amino acids. Germline V gene lookup returns CDR1 MNHNS and CDR2 SASEGT. DNA of the CDR3: TGTGCCAGCAGTGTATACTACAGGGAGTCGCAAGCTTTCTTT. Amino acids: CASSVYYRESQAFF.

V is TRBV4-3 and J is TRBJ1-5, with 8 positions matching TRBD1. From germline, CDR1 is LGHNA and CDR2 YSLEER. The ends lost 0 bases at V and 10 bases at J; junction bases unmatched: 8. The CDR3 length is 15 residues. CDR3 sequence reads: CASSQDFDRGRPQHF. The CDR3, as DNA: TGCGCCAGCAGCCAAGATTTCGACAGGGGAAGACCCCAGCATTTT.

This clonotype has just a few counts. J is TRBJ2-1 and V is TRBV20-1, with 9 bases matching TRBD1. Per germline, CDR1 DFQATT and CDR2 SNEGSKA (reference sequence). The CDR3 length is 16 residues. After removal of 5 bases from V and 7 bases from J, the junction contained 15 bases not matched to a gene. As DNA, the CDR3 is TGCAGTGCTGCCCGCCCCGGGACAGGGTTGAAGAATGAGCAGTTCTTC. The encoded protein is CSAARPGTGLKNEQFF.

This clonotype was seen repeatedly, ten times or more. This chain joins TRBV28 and TRBJ1-1; maybe TRBD1 (6 bases). The CDR3 is made up of 11 amino acids. CDR1 is MDHEN and CDR2 is SYDVKM in the germline V gene. V lost 6 bases, J lost 11 bases, and 13 bases lay in between. CDR3 sequence (DNA): TGTGCCAGCAGGGGGGGGCTAACGGCTTTCTTT. It codes for CASRGGLTAFF.

The sample holds a few counts of this clonotype. The chain has TRBV12-3 or TRBV12-4 and TRBJ2-4, with D possibly being TRBD1 (5 bases). The CDR3 is 15 amino acids. V was clipped by 3 bases and J by 0 bases, with 9 bases between them. Written as DNA, the CDR3 is TGTGCCAGCAGTTTGGCAGGGCGAGCCAAAAACATTCAGTACTTC. Its protein product is CASSLAGRAKNIQYF.

This clonotype was observed a handful of times. The gene calls are TRBV30 and TRBJ2-1; possible D gene TRBD2, 7 bases. CDR3 length: 14 residues. Per the germline V gene, CDR1 is GTSNPN and CDR2 is SVGIG (reference sequence). V was trimmed by 0 bases and J by 9 bases, leaving 15 bases between them. The CDR3 reads CAWSVWGGRGEQFF. In nucleotides, the CDR3 is TGTGCCTGGAGTGTATGGGGGGGGCGAGGTGAGCAGTTCTTC. The whole variable domain, remainder taken from reference TRBV30 and TRBJ2-1, is SQTIHQWPATLVQPVGSPLSLECTVEGTSNPNLYWYRQAAGRGLQLLFYSVGIGQISSEVPQNLSASRPQDRQFILSSKKLLLSDSGFYLCAWSVWGGRGEQFFGPGTRLTVL.

There are a few counts of this clonotype. This sequence joins TRBV5-6 and TRBJ2-7, with D perhaps matching TRBD1 or TRBD2 (5 bases each). The CDR3 contains 17 residues. CDR1 and CDR2 from the germline V gene are SGHDT and YYEEEE. The ends were cut back, 1 base at V and 0 bases at J, with 17 bases in the middle. The CDR3 is CASSLRNRDGFSYEQYF. The CDR3 DNA follows: TGTGCCAGCAGCTTGCGTAACCGGGACGGGTTCTCCTACGAGCAGTACTTC.

This clonotype was found a few times. The chain is built from TRBV7-9 and TRBJ2-5; a possible D gene is TRBD1 (5 bases). Germline CDR1 reads SEHNR; CDR2 reads FQNEAQ (reference sequence). Trimming removed 4 bases from V and 2 bases from J, with 14 bases in between. The CDR3 is 15 residues long. The CDR3 nucleotides are TGTGCCAGCAGCTGGGGCCGGGCAGCACAAGAGACCCAGTACTTC. This encodes CASSWGRAAQETQYF.

This chain uses TRBV10-3 with TRBJ1-2; D ambiguous. The CDR3 contains 15 residues. Germline V CDR1 and CDR2: ENHRY, SYGVKD. Between the trimmed V and J ends, which lost 3 bases and 0 bases, there was a span of 11 bases. The DNA for the CDR3 is TGTGCCATCAGTGATAGGGCGAGAGCTAACTATGGCTACACCTTC. Protein sequence: CAISDRARANYGYTF.

This rearrangement joins TRBV20-1 to TRBJ2-5; 10 positions match TRBD1. Germline lookup yields CDR1 DFQATT and CDR2 SNEGSKA (reference sequence). The CDR3 has 12 residues. The trim removed 6 bases at V and 10 bases at J, leaving 8 bases unmatched. CDR3: CSAGQGRMVQYF. The CDR3 DNA reads TGCAGTGCGGGACAGGGGAGAATGGTCCAGTACTTC.

The rearrangement joins TRBV28 to TRBJ1-5; D gene unclear. The ends were cut back, 3 bases at V and 3 bases at J, with 12 bases in the middle. The CDR3 contains 15 residues. Germline CDR1 is MDHEN and CDR2 is SYDVKM. Here the CDR3 reads CASSLMSFPNQPQHF. Here the CDR3 DNA reads TGTGCCAGCAGTTTGATGTCCTTCCCCAATCAGCCCCAGCATTTT.

This clonotype was found a few times. V gene TRBV24-1 combines with J gene TRBJ1-5; possible D gene TRBD1, 6 bases. Trimming removed 6 bases at V and 9 bases at J, with 17 bases between. Germline lookup yields CDR1 KGHDR and CDR2 SFDVKD. CDR3 length: 14 residues. The CDR3, as DNA: TGTGCCACCAGTAAGGCAGGGGAGTTGCCGCCCCAGCATTTT. Translation: CATSKAGELPPQHF.

This clonotype was recorded at least ten times. This sequence joins TRBV7-2 and TRBJ1-1; perhaps TRBD1 as D (5 bases). V gave up 0 bases and J gave up 5 bases, with 10 bases separating them. This CDR3 region has 14 residues. The germline CDR1 and CDR2 sequences are SGHTA and FQGNSA. The CDR3 region has the DNA TGTGCCAGCAGCTTAGCAGGGGAGGTTACTGAAGCTTTCTTT. Its protein product is CASSLAGEVTEAFF. The complete variable domain, with remaining parts taken from reference TRBV7-2 and TRBJ1-1, reads GAGVSQSPSNKVTEKGKDVELRCDPISGHTALYWYRQSLGQGLEFLIYFQGNSAPDKSGLPSDRFSAERTGGSVSTLTIQRTQQEDSAVYLCASSLAGEVTEAFFGQGTRLTVV.

At least ten counts were recorded for this clonotype. The chain couples TRBV4-3 to TRBJ1-2; D unresolved. CDR3 length equals 16 residues. Trimming stripped 1 base from V and 3 bases from J, with 15 bases between. CDR1 and CDR2 (germline): LGHNA, YSLEER. The CDR3 DNA reads as TGCGCCAGCAGCCAAGTTGGTGGAGCCTTGGACTATGGCTACACCTTC. Protein product: CASSQVGGALDYGYTF.

The chain uses TRBV5-5 and TRBJ2-3, with D perhaps being TRBD1 or TRBD2 (6 bases each). The length of the CDR3 is 16 residues. Trimming left V 4 bases short and J 5 bases short, with 20 bases between. The germline CDR1 and CDR2 sequences are SGHKS and YYEKEE (reference sequence). The CDR3 DNA follows: TGTGCCAGCAGCCCTCAGACTAGGGGGGCTAAAGATACGCAGTATTTT. It codes for CASSPQTRGAKDTQYF.

This chain joins TRBV12-3 or TRBV12-4 and TRBJ1-6; maybe TRBD1 (5 bases). Trimming shortened V by 5 bases and J by 0 bases, and 11 bases separated the two germline ends. The CDR3 extends over 16 amino acids. As DNA, the CDR3 is TGTGCCAGCAGTCACATAAGGGGCTCCTATAATTCACCCCTCCACTTT. It specifies CASSHIRGSYNSPLHF.

The V and J genes are TRBV4-2 and TRBJ2-7; D unclear. The V end lost 4 bases, the J end lost 0 bases, and 13 bases lay between the germline ends. Germline loops: CDR1 LGHNA, CDR2 YNFKEQ. There are 15 residues in the CDR3. In nucleotides, the CDR3 is TGTGCCAGCAGCCCCCGTAAATCTGGCTCCTACGAGCAGTACTTC. Its translation: CASSPRKSGSYEQYF.